One sample yielded the 28 T cell receptor beta chains listed below, sequenced in a study of blood T cell repertoires in COVID-19. Clones were sequenced by immunoSEQ multiplex PCR, and TCRdb holds only the in-frame ones, with some missing. The data show roughly 250,000 clones, 86% seen once. What was sequenced was PBMCs or T cells enriched from blood (not recorded which). The receptors stem from a woman aged 40 to 49 with acute COVID-19.

This clone was picked up one time. This chain connects TRBV5-8 to TRBJ1-2; D is ambiguous. Trimming removed 0 bases at V and 2 bases at J, with 8 bases between. CDR3 length: 14 amino acids. CDR1 and CDR2 (germline): SGHTS, YDEGEE. The CDR3 coding sequence is TGTGCCAGCAGCTTGGCTTTCGGGAACTATGGCTACACCTTC. This encodes CASSLAFGNYGYTF. The full variable domain, with the rest looked up from reference TRBV5-8 and TRBJ1-2, is EAGVTQSPTHLIKTRGQQATLRCSPISGHTSVYWYQQALGLGLQFLLWYDEGEERNRGNFPPRFSGRQFPNYSSELNVNALELEDSALYLCASSLAFGNYGYTFGSGTRLTVV.

The chain employs TRBV19 and TRBJ1-2, with a tentative D call TRBD1 (6 bases). This CDR3 has 14 amino acids. CDR1 and CDR2 from the germline V gene are LNHDA and SQIVND (reference sequence). V was trimmed by 8 bases and J by 3 bases, leaving 16 bases between them. CDR3 loop: CASSDRQADYGYTF. CDR3 nucleotides: TGTGCCAGTTCGGATCGACAGGCGGACTATGGCTACACCTTC.

The chain links TRBV24-1 to TRBJ2-7; D is undetermined. V dropped 11 bases and J dropped 7 bases, with 20 bases sitting between them. Germline values: CDR1 KGHDR, CDR2 SFDVKD. This CDR3 comprises 13 residues. The CDR3 DNA reads as TGTGCCATCCCCGGGTTAAACGAAGGTGAGCAGTACTTC. Its translation is CAIPGLNEGEQYF.

The chain joins TRBV6-5 to TRBJ2-7; 8 bases are a match to TRBD1. The CDR3 is 14 amino acids. CDR1 and CDR2 (germline): MNHEY, SVGAGI. The V gene end was trimmed by 8 bases and the J gene end by 2 bases; junction bases not matched to a gene: 8. The CDR3 loop is CASRTGGFTYEQYF. The DNA for the CDR3 is TGTGCCAGCCGAACAGGGGGTTTCACCTACGAGCAGTACTTC.

The CDR3 DNA sequence: TGCGCCAGCAGCCAGGGAGAATCACTAGACGTGGGCTACACCTTC. It yields the protein CASSQGESLDVGYTF. The chain uses TRBV4-1 and TRBJ1-2; D gene uncertain. The germline gives CDR1 MGHRA, CDR2 YSYEKL. The V and J ends lost 3 bases and 8 bases respectively, with 19 bases between them. The CDR3 loop spans 15 amino acids.

The chain has TRBV14 and TRBJ2-3; TRBD2 is a possible D gene (5 bases). The CDR3 consists of 15 residues. Per germline, CDR1 SGHDN and CDR2 FVKESK. V was trimmed by 2 bases and J by 2 bases, leaving 11 bases between them. This CDR3 reads CASSQFLASTDTQYF. CDR3 nucleotides: TGTGCCAGCAGCCAATTTCTAGCCTCCACAGATACGCAGTATTTT.

The table lists this clone with a count of one. The J gene is TRBJ2-1, the V gene TRBV4-1; the match to TRBD2 covers 10 bases. The CDR3 is 19 residues long. V dropped 2 bases and J dropped 7; count of bases not matched to a gene: 17. Looked up from germline, CDR1 is MGHRA and CDR2 is YSYEKL. The CDR3 bases are TGCGCCAGCAGCCAACCAAATGGGCTAGCGGGAGACGAGGGGAATGAGCAGTTCTTC. The encoded protein is CASSQPNGLAGDEGNEQFF.

This clone was found once. This rearrangement joins TRBV4-1 to TRBJ1-5, with 8 bases identical to TRBD1. Per the germline V gene, CDR1 is MGHRA and CDR2 is YSYEKL. CDR3 size: 18 residues. J lost 1 base, V lost 3 bases, and 11 bases had no gene match. The CDR3 is CASSHPARTGRSNQPQHF. The DNA of the CDR3 is TGCGCCAGCAGCCACCCCGCGCGGACAGGGAGAAGCAATCAGCCCCAGCATTTT.

The rearrangement links TRBV19 to TRBJ2-3; 10 bases line up with TRBD1. This CDR3 region has 15 residues. CDR1 LNHDA and CDR2 SQIVND come from the germline V gene (reference sequence). After removal of 10 bases from V and 0 bases from J, the junction contained 7 bases not matched to a gene. CDR3 amino acids: CATRQGALSTDTQYF. CDR3 coding DNA: TGTGCCACCAGACAGGGGGCGCTGAGCACAGATACGCAGTATTTT.

The chain uses TRBV27 and TRBJ2-3; 11 bases match TRBD2. This CDR3 has 16 residues. Germline CDR1 is MNHEY and CDR2 is SMNVEV (reference sequence). J was trimmed by 3 bases and V by 3 bases; bases with no gene match: 5. In nucleotides, the CDR3 is TGTGCCAGCAGTTTGACTAGCGGGATGGGAACAGATACGCAGTATTTT. This codes for CASSLTSGMGTDTQYF.

The chain combines TRBV11-2 with TRBJ1-1; D unresolved. CDR3 size: 13 residues. V dropped 5 bases and J dropped 1 base, with 8 bases sitting between them. CDR1 is SGHAT, CDR2 FQNNGV, per germline. The CDR3 sequence: CASSARANTEAFF. The DNA of the CDR3 is TGTGCCAGCAGCGCGCGGGCGAACACTGAAGCTTTCTTT.

The chain combines TRBV19 with TRBJ1-3; no reliable D call. V lost 5 bases to trimming and J lost 0 bases, with 5 bases between them. Germline assignment: CDR1 LNHDA and CDR2 SQIVND (reference sequence). This CDR3 is built from 13 residues. The CDR3 here is CASSRGSGNTIYF. CDR3 nucleotide sequence: TGTGCCAGTAGTCGGGGCTCTGGAAACACCATATATTTT. Combining the CDR3 with reference TRBV19 and TRBJ1-3 gives the whole variable domain DGGITQSPKYLFRKEGQNVTLSCEQNLNHDAMYWYRQDPGQGLRLIYYSQIVNDFQKGDIAEGYSVSREKKESFPLTVTSAQKNPTAFYLCASSRGSGNTIYFGEGSWLTVV.

V gene TRBV9 combines with J gene TRBJ1-6; TRBD1 matches at 9 bases. The ends lost 0 bases at V and 4 bases at J; junction bases unmatched: 8. From germline, CDR1 is SGDLS and CDR2 YYNGEE. This CDR3 region has 18 residues. The CDR3 reads CASSVDVQDRGYNSPLHF. CDR3 DNA sequence: TGTGCCAGCAGCGTAGACGTTCAGGACAGGGGATATAATTCACCCCTCCACTTT.

V usage is TRBV6-4 and J usage is TRBJ2-1; the match to TRBD2 covers 14 bases. V dropped 8 bases and J dropped 7; count of bases not matched to a gene: 7. This CDR3 has 15 amino acids. Germline loops: CDR1 MRHNA, CDR2 SNTAGT. CDR3: CASWGLAGEGNEQFF. CDR3 sequence (DNA): TGTGCCAGCTGGGGACTAGCGGGAGAAGGTAATGAGCAGTTCTTC.

The rearrangement joins TRBV2 to TRBJ2-5; a weak D match, TRBD2 (6 bases). Germline CDR1 SNHLY, CDR2 FYNNEI. The CDR3 is 15 amino acids. The V gene lost 4 bases and the J gene lost 1 base, with 13 bases spanning the gap. The CDR3 coding sequence is TGTGCCAGCAGTGTCGGGCTAGCGATCCAAGAGACCCAGTACTTC. This codes for CASSVGLAIQETQYF.

The V call is TRBV6-4, the J call TRBJ2-7, with D possibly TRBD2 on 6 matching bases. Germline CDR1 MRHNA, CDR2 SNTAGT. The CDR3 has 16 residues. Trimming cost V 5 bases and J 0 bases, with 17 bases left between them. This CDR3 is CASSFLGTPPSYEQYF. The CDR3 nucleotides read TGTGCCAGCAGTTTTTTAGGGACTCCCCCCTCCTACGAGCAGTACTTC.

V and J are TRBV25-1 and TRBJ2-3, with 10 bases aligning to TRBD2. Germline V gives CDR1 MGHDK, CDR2 SYGVNS. This CDR3 contains 13 residues. V shed 4 bases and J 6 bases; nucleotides not matched to a gene: 1. CDR3 protein: CASSAAGGDTQYF. The CDR3 nucleotides are TGTGCCAGCAGTGCAGCGGGAGGGGATACGCAGTATTTT.

The chain has TRBV5-1 and TRBJ2-7; D not resolved. CDR1 and CDR2 from the germline V gene are SGHRS and YFSETQ. Trimming shortened V by 0 bases and J by 4 bases, and 8 bases separated the two germline ends. This CDR3 is built from 13 residues. In nucleotides, the CDR3 is TGCGCCAGCAGCTTGGCCCAGGATTACGAGCAGTACTTC. Protein: CASSLAQDYEQYF.

This chain connects TRBV6-5 to TRBJ2-3, with D possibly matching TRBD1 (5 bases). The CDR3 runs 12 residues. Trimming took off 6 bases at V and 4 bases at J, with 8 bases between the two ends. From germline, CDR1 is MNHEY and CDR2 SVGAGI. The CDR3 loop reads CASRKQADTQYF. CDR3 DNA: TGTGCCAGCAGGAAACAGGCAGATACGCAGTATTTT.

V usage is TRBV19 and J usage is TRBJ1-2; weak D call: TRBD1 (5 bases). Germline CDR1 is LNHDA and CDR2 is SQIVND (reference sequence). CDR3 size: 14 residues. V was clipped by 6 bases and J by 2 bases, with 13 bases between them. CDR3 nucleotide sequence: TGTGCCAGTAGCAGGCCAGGGTCGAACTATGGCTACACCTTC. Its translation is CASSRPGSNYGYTF.

V is TRBV6-5 and J is TRBJ1-2; 8 nucleotides match TRBD1. The CDR3 extends over 15 amino acids. Germline trimming cut 8 bases from V and 5 bases from J; bases unmatched to any gene: 13. Germline V gives CDR1 MNHEY, CDR2 SVGAGI. The CDR3 region has the DNA TGTGCCAGCCTGATAGAGACAGGGGTTTTGTATGGCTACACCTTC. Amino acids: CASLIETGVLYGYTF.

The rearrangement links TRBV12-5 to TRBJ1-4; D gene ambiguous. The V gene lost 3 bases and the J gene lost 7 bases, with 6 bases spanning the gap. Germline CDR1 LGHNT, CDR2 FRNRAP. This CDR3 is built from 12 residues. This chain's CDR3 is CASGLFSEKLFF. The DNA for the CDR3 is TGTGCTAGTGGTTTATTCAGTGAAAAACTGTTTTTT.

The V and J genes are TRBV7-9 and TRBJ2-1; 9 nucleotides agree with TRBD1. CDR1 and CDR2 (germline): SEHNR, FQNEAQ (reference sequence). The CDR3 spans 18 residues. The trim removed 5 bases at V and 7 bases at J, leaving 18 bases unmatched. CDR3 in DNA: TGTGCCAGCAGCATCAGGATTGTTCCGGGACAGGGTAGGAATGAGCAGTTCTTC. This codes for CASSIRIVPGQGRNEQFF.

The V and J genes are TRBV5-1 and TRBJ2-6; unclear D gene. The CDR3 is 15 residues long. The germline gives CDR1 SGHRS, CDR2 YFSETQ. Trimming took 4 bases from V and 0 from J, leaving 8 bases between them. The CDR3 bases are TGCGCCAGCAGCAACTTCAACTCTGGGGCCAACGTCCTGACTTTC. Its protein is CASSNFNSGANVLTF.

The chain uses TRBV27 and TRBJ2-1, with 7 bases identical to TRBD1. The germline gives CDR1 MNHEY, CDR2 SMNVEV (reference sequence). The CDR3 length is 14 residues. V was clipped by 6 bases and J by 6 bases; unmatched bases: 8. The CDR3: CASRPTGVGNEQFF. The CDR3 DNA sequence: TGTGCCAGCAGGCCCACAGGGGTGGGCAATGAGCAGTTCTTC.

The V and J genes are TRBV5-1 and TRBJ2-1; possible D gene TRBD2, 5 bases. With 1 base removed from V and 7 bases from J, the gap between germline ends came to 6 bases. The CDR3 runs 12 residues. The germline V gene has CDR1 SGHRS and CDR2 YFSETQ. The CDR3 nucleotides are TGCGCCAGCAGCTTGAGCGGTAATGAGCAGTTCTTC. This gives the protein CASSLSGNEQFF.

The chain employs TRBV27 and TRBJ1-2, with D possibly being TRBD1 (5 bases). Trimming left V 6 bases short and J 4 bases short, with 9 bases between. The CDR3 has 12 amino acids. Germline V gene data show CDR1 as MNHEY and CDR2 as SMNVEV (reference sequence). The CDR3 is CASRGGVYGYTF. CDR3 DNA sequence: TGTGCCAGCAGGGGGGGGGTCTATGGCTACACCTTC.

The chain combines TRBV5-5 with TRBJ1-4, with D tentatively TRBD1 (5 bases). CDR3 length: 15 amino acids. Germline loops: CDR1 SGHKS, CDR2 YYEKEE (reference sequence). The V gene lost 4 bases and the J gene lost 3 bases, with 13 bases spanning the gap. The CDR3 coding sequence is TGTGCCAGCAGCCAAACCGGGGGGTCTAATGAAAAACTGTTTTTT. The encoded protein is CASSQTGGSNEKLFF. Together with reference TRBV5-5 and TRBJ1-4, the CDR3 gives the full variable domain: DAGVTQSPTHLIKTRGQQVTLRCSPISGHKSVSWYQQVLGQGPQFIFQYYEKEERGRGNFPDRFSARQFPNYSSELNVNALLLGDSALYLCASSQTGGSNEKLFFGSGTQLSVL.